These 22 T cell receptor beta chains were all obtained from the same sample, sequenced in a study of T-cell reconstitution after alpha-beta-depleted transplantation in children. Preparation of the TCRbeta library involved a method that used unique molecular identifiers. TCRdb reprocessed the PCR reads with MiXCR, giving one entry per CDR3 protein. The table has about 3,300 distinct CDR3 sequences, approximately 23% seen once. Sequencing used PBMCs, mostly from graft donor cells, obtained 60 days after TCRalphabeta/CD19-depleted stem cell transplant. The source of these receptors is a male patient between 2 and 9 years old who had a stem cell transplant for acute lymphoblastic leukemia, so the T cells may come from the graft donor.

The gene calls are TRBV25-1 and TRBJ1-5, with D tentatively TRBD1 (6 bases). CDR3 length: 14 amino acids. In germline, CDR1 is MGHDK, CDR2 SYGVNS. V lost 4 bases, J lost 4 bases, and 11 bases lay in between. The chain's CDR3 is CASSATGWNQPQHF. As DNA, the CDR3 is TGTGCCAGCAGTGCCACAGGGTGGAATCAGCCCCAGCATTTT.

Comments on this clonotype: This clone may be a read error of a much larger clone one base away. The chain employs TRBV18 and TRBJ1-6; possible D gene TRBD1, 5 bases. Germline lookup yields CDR1 KGHSH and CDR2 LQKENI. With 4 bases removed from V and 8 bases from J, the gap between germline ends came to 15 bases. CDR3 length: 15 amino acids. CDR3 nucleotides: TGTGCCAGCTCACTATATCAGGGTGCCTATTCACCCCTCCACTTT. Its protein product is CASSLYQGAYSPLHF.

The V and J genes are TRBV6-2 or TRBV6-3 and TRBJ2-5; 8 nucleotides agree with TRBD2. CDR1 and CDR2 (germline): MNHEY, SVGEGT. Trimming removed 3 bases from V and 5 bases from J; junction bases left unmatched: 5. The CDR3 extends over 14 amino acids. The CDR3 protein is CASSYSGTPETQYF. In nucleotides, the CDR3 is TGTGCCAGCAGTTATAGCGGGACCCCCGAGACCCAGTACTTC.

This clonotype is judged medium-sized. The chain recombines TRBV5-1 with TRBJ2-3; D uncertain. This CDR3 is 15 amino acids long. Trimming removed 1 base from V and 1 base from J, with 10 bases in between. The germline gives CDR1 SGHRS, CDR2 YFSETQ. The CDR3 region has the DNA TGCGCCAGCAGCTTGCAGGCGTCCGGCACAGATACGCAGTATTTT. Encoded protein: CASSLQASGTDTQYF.

There are many counts of this clonotype. The chain uses TRBV29-1 and TRBJ2-1, with D possibly called TRBD1 or TRBD2 (6 bases each). Germline V gene lookup returns CDR1 SQVTM and CDR2 ANQGSEA. The CDR3 is 11 amino acids. Trimming took off 6 bases at V and 8 bases at J, with 11 bases between the two ends. The CDR3 spells CSVEEGDEQFF. Written as DNA, the CDR3 is TGCAGCGTCGAGGAGGGGGATGAGCAGTTCTTC.

CDR3 residues: CASSVGLADTDTQYF. In nucleotides, the CDR3 is TGTGCCAGCAGCGTAGGACTAGCGGACACAGATACGCAGTATTTT. This chain uses TRBV9 with TRBJ2-3, with TRBD2 identical over 9 bases. Germline CDR1 reads SGDLS; CDR2 reads YYNGEE. This CDR3 is built from 15 residues. Trimming cost V 0 bases and J 2 bases; bases outside gene matches: 1. The entire variable domain, with the rest obtained from reference TRBV9 and TRBJ2-3, is as follows: DSGVTQTPKHLITATGQRVTLRCSPRSGDLSVYWYQQSLDQGLQFLIQYYNGEERAKGNILERFSAQQFPDLHSELNLSSLELGDSALYFCASSVGLADTDTQYFGPGTRLTVL.

This clonotype was recorded at least ten times. The chain joins TRBV6-5 to TRBJ2-7; 11 bases match TRBD2. Germline V gene data show CDR1 as MNHEY and CDR2 as SVGAGI. The CDR3 is 17 residues long. After removal of 2 bases from V and 3 bases from J, the junction contained 9 bases not matched to a gene. CDR3 bases: TGTGCCAGCAGTTACAGCCCACTAGCGGGAGACGACTACGAGCAGTACTTC. It translates to CASSYSPLAGDDYEQYF.

This chain joins TRBV5-1 and TRBJ2-7, with 7 bases aligning to TRBD1. This CDR3 contains 14 residues. Germline V gene data show CDR1 as SGHRS and CDR2 as YFSETQ. V was clipped by 0 bases and J by 5 bases; unmatched bases: 5. The CDR3: CASSLVQGNDEQYF. The CDR3 nucleotides read TGCGCCAGCAGCTTGGTACAGGGGAATGACGAGCAGTACTTC.

This clonotype was detected ten times or more. The chain joins TRBV10-1 to TRBJ1-1, with TRBD1 matching 7 bases. This CDR3 comprises 15 residues. J lost 4 bases, V lost 3 bases, and 8 bases had no gene match. Germline CDR1 and CDR2: WNHNN and SYGVQD (reference sequence). The CDR3 nucleotides read TGCGCCAGCAGTGAAGGGCAGGGGGGGGTCACTGAAGCTTTCTTT. Residues: CASSEGQGGVTEAFF.

This clonotype was found many times. This CDR3 is CASSQPFTQPSYEQYF. CDR3 bases: TGTGCCAGCAGCCAGCCCTTCACACAACCCTCCTACGAGCAGTACTTC. The chain has TRBV14 and TRBJ2-7, with no clear D. The germline CDR1 and CDR2 sequences are SGHDN and FVKESK. The CDR3 runs 16 residues. Trimming left V 3 bases short and J 0 bases short, with 15 bases between.

The chain recombines TRBV12-3 or TRBV12-4 with TRBJ2-1, with D perhaps TRBD2 (5 bases). The V gene lost 6 bases and the J gene lost 1 base, with 13 bases spanning the gap. This CDR3 spans 15 amino acids. The CDR3, as DNA: TGTGCCAGCAGCTTGAGCGGCGGGTCCTACAATGAGCAGTTCTTC. It yields the protein CASSLSGGSYNEQFF.

This clonotype was observed many times. The CDR3 loop reads CASSQDWVGDRGHNYEQYF. CDR3 bases: TGCGCCAGCAGCCAAGATTGGGTGGGTGACAGGGGGCATAACTACGAGCAGTACTTC. The V call is TRBV4-3, the J call TRBJ2-7; 10 bases match TRBD1. The CDR3 totals 19 residues. Per germline, CDR1 LGHNA and CDR2 YSLEER. Trimming took 0 bases from V and 3 from J; bases not matched to a gene: 14.

Sample share makes this clonotype medium-sized. The chain employs TRBV7-2 and TRBJ2-3; D may be TRBD1 or TRBD2 (5 bases each). CDR3 length: 15 amino acids. V was pared by 5 bases and J by 2 bases, with 14 bases between. CDR1 is SGHTA and CDR2 is FQGNSA in the germline V gene. The CDR3 sequence: CASSQGEWVTDTQYF. The DNA for the CDR3 is TGTGCCAGCAGCCAAGGGGAGTGGGTCACAGATACGCAGTATTTT.

This clonotype was picked up many times. The V and J genes are TRBV12-3 or TRBV12-4 and TRBJ2-7; the match to TRBD2 covers 14 bases. The CDR3 loop spans 15 amino acids. Trimming at V came to 3 bases and at J to 7 bases, leaving 5 bases not matched to a gene. The DNA of the CDR3 is TGTGCCAGCAGTTTGGGACTAGCGGGAGCAGGGGAGCAGTACTTC. This gives the protein CASSLGLAGAGEQYF.

The chain is built from TRBV5-1 and TRBJ2-7, with a tentative D call TRBD2 (6 bases). The germline V gene has CDR1 SGHRS and CDR2 YFSETQ. V was pared by 3 bases and J by 2 bases, with 15 bases between. The CDR3 sequence is 15 residues long. The CDR3 DNA reads as TGCGCCAGCAGCTCGAAAACGGGAGTCCCCTACGAGCAGTACTTC. Protein product: CASSSKTGVPYEQYF.

This clonotype was counted many times. The rearrangement uses TRBV30 and TRBJ2-7; TRBD2 might be the D (6 bases). Germline loops: CDR1 GTSNPN, CDR2 SVGIG (reference sequence). Trimming cost V 5 bases and J 4 bases, with 15 bases left between them. The CDR3 has 13 amino acids. The CDR3 region is CAWADYPRYEQYF. CDR3 in DNA: TGTGCCTGGGCGGACTACCCCAGGTACGAGCAGTACTTC.

The chain carries TRBV9 and TRBJ2-7; D remains ambiguous. V lost 0 bases and J 3 bases, leaving 13 bases between the germline ends. The CDR3 length is 15 residues. CDR1 and CDR2 from the germline V gene are SGDLS and YYNGEE. The DNA for the CDR3 is TGTGCCAGCAGCGTAGCCTTAGGGCTAAACTACGAGCAGTACTTC. It translates to CASSVALGLNYEQYF. The complete variable domain, with remaining parts taken from reference TRBV9 and TRBJ2-7, reads DSGVTQTPKHLITATGQRVTLRCSPRSGDLSVYWYQQSLDQGLQFLIQYYNGEERAKGNILERFSAQQFPDLHSELNLSSLELGDSALYFCASSVALGLNYEQYFGPGTRLTVT.

This clonotype was seen repeatedly, ten times or more. The chain couples TRBV5-1 to TRBJ2-2, with D perhaps TRBD2 (6 bases). The CDR3 extends over 15 amino acids. The germline gives CDR1 SGHRS, CDR2 YFSETQ. V lost 4 bases, J lost 4 bases, and 14 bases lay in between. CDR3 DNA: TGCGCCAGCAGCCTTGGGAGGCAGTCCACCGGGGAGCTGTTTTTT. Protein product: CASSLGRQSTGELFF.

This clonotype was recorded many times. The rearrangement joins TRBV3-1 to TRBJ2-7; the D is unclear. Germline values: CDR1 LGHDT, CDR2 YNNKEL (reference sequence). V lost 3 bases and J lost 3, with 6 bases in between. This CDR3 has 12 amino acids. The CDR3 sequence: CASSHALYEQYF. In DNA form, the CDR3 reads TGTGCCAGCAGCCACGCGCTCTACGAGCAGTACTTC.

The V call is TRBV24-1, the J call TRBJ2-7; 9 positions agree with TRBD2. J gave up 4 bases and V 9 bases, and 9 bases lay outside the gene matches. Germline-derived CDR1 and CDR2 are KGHDR and SFDVKD. This CDR3 is built from 14 residues. The CDR3 sequence is CATASGRGGYEQYF. CDR3 bases: TGTGCCACCGCCTCCGGGCGGGGGGGTTACGAGCAGTACTTC.

This clonotype was found many times. The J gene is TRBJ1-3, the V gene TRBV4-3; D gene ambiguous. From germline, CDR1 is LGHNA and CDR2 YSLEER. The germline V and J ends were trimmed by 1 base and 0 bases, with 7 bases remaining between them. The CDR3 has 15 residues. The CDR3 bases are TGCGCCAGCAGCCAAGGGGCCCGCTCTGGAAACACCATATATTTT. It codes for CASSQGARSGNTIYF.

This clonotype is classed as medium-sized (0.01 to 0.1%). The rearrangement joins TRBV28 to TRBJ2-5; TRBD2 might be the D (6 bases). Trimming took 3 bases from V and 5 from J, leaving 16 bases between them. Germline V CDR1 and CDR2: MDHEN, SYDVKM. The CDR3 has 15 residues. The CDR3, as DNA: TGTGCCAGCAGTTTCTCACGATTTCGGGGGGAGACCCAGTACTTC. It encodes CASSFSRFRGETQYF.